These 9 T cell receptor beta chains were sequenced from one sample in a study of a mutant IDH1 vaccine in newly diagnosed glioma. Time point of the sample: week 11, during vaccination. A 20-mer mutant IDH1 peptide at 300 ug was injected subcutaneously with topical imiquimod. Their specific antigens are unknown. Assay used: immunoSEQ multiplex PCR; TCRdb lists only in-frame clones, some missing. The sample records 40,000 or so clones, less than 90% being singletons. The sample consisted of PBMCs, taken from a glioma patient whose treatment included an IDH1 peptide vaccine. These receptors originate from a middle-aged man with glioma.

CDR3 coding DNA: TGCAGTGCCGTAAACAGGAGGCTTCAGTACTTC. Translating it yields CSAVNRRLQYF. The rearrangement joins TRBV20-1 to TRBJ2-4; either TRBD1 or TRBD2 may fit D (5 bases each). Trimming took 6 bases from V and 11 from J, leaving 14 bases between them. This CDR3 has 11 residues. Germline V gives CDR1 DFQATT, CDR2 SNEGSKA (reference sequence).

This chain connects TRBV19 to TRBJ1-2, with 7 nucleotides matching TRBD1. The CDR3 is made up of 14 amino acids. Trimming at V came to 7 bases and at J to 6 bases, leaving 11 bases not matched to a gene. CDR1 and CDR2 from the germline V gene are LNHDA and SQIVND (reference sequence). The CDR3 loop reads CASTMTGNGNGYTF. The CDR3 bases are TGTGCCAGTACCATGACAGGGAATGGCAATGGCTACACCTTC.

The chain carries TRBV4-1 and TRBJ2-3; D might be TRBD2 (5 bases). The CDR3 runs to 15 residues. Trimming pared 4 bases from V and 4 bases from J, leaving 15 bases between. Germline V gene data show CDR1 as MGHRA and CDR2 as YSYEKL. The CDR3 nucleotides are TGCGCCAGCAGCCCCCTACTAGGTAGGTCAGATACGCAGTATTTT. This encodes CASSPLLGRSDTQYF.

V gene TRBV4-1 combines with J gene TRBJ2-7; 11 bases fit TRBD1. V lost 1 base and J lost 2; bases outside the gene matches: 7. Germline values: CDR1 MGHRA, CDR2 YSYEKL. CDR3 length: 17 amino acids. The CDR3 DNA follows: TGCGCCAGCAGCCAAGGTCCCGGGACAGGGGGAACCTACGAGCAGTACTTC. This encodes CASSQGPGTGGTYEQYF.

The rearrangement joins TRBV9 to TRBJ2-1, with 13 bases that match TRBD2. CDR1 and CDR2 from the germline V gene are SGDLS and YYNGEE. The CDR3 extends over 15 amino acids. Unmatched junction bases numbered 7, after V lost 4 bases and J lost 9 bases. Written as DNA, the CDR3 is TGTGCCAGCAGCACCAGGACTAGCGGGAGCGGTGAGCAGTTCTTC. Amino acid sequence: CASSTRTSGSGEQFF. Combining the CDR3 with reference TRBV9 and TRBJ2-1 gives the whole variable domain DSGVTQTPKHLITATGQRVTLRCSPRSGDLSVYWYQQSLDQGLQFLIQYYNGEERAKGNILERFSAQQFPDLHSELNLSSLELGDSALYFCASSTRTSGSGEQFFGPGTRLTVL.

This clone has more than one count but fewer than ten. The V and J genes are TRBV6-5 and TRBJ2-5, with D possibly matching TRBD1 (6 bases). Germline values: CDR1 MNHEY, CDR2 SVGAGI. This CDR3 has 15 amino acids. Trimming pared 4 bases from V and 2 bases from J, leaving 14 bases between. This CDR3 is CASSLGALGQETQYF. In DNA, the CDR3 is TGTGCCAGCAGTTTGGGGGCCTTGGGGCAAGAGACCCAGTACTTC.

The chain has TRBV6-5 and TRBJ1-1; D unresolved. V gave up 3 bases and J gave up 6 bases, with 14 bases separating them. This CDR3 is 14 amino acids long. Per germline, CDR1 MNHEY and CDR2 SVGAGI. CDR3 residues: CASSYVFGRAEAFF. For the CDR3, the DNA is TGTGCCAGCAGTTATGTGTTCGGGCGAGCTGAAGCTTTCTTT.

The chain carries TRBV7-9 and TRBJ2-4; D is perhaps TRBD2 (6 bases). CDR1 is SEHNR, CDR2 FQNEAQ, per germline (reference sequence). Trimming left V 2 bases short and J 0 bases short, with 11 bases between. The CDR3 has 16 amino acids. As DNA, the CDR3 is TGTGCCAGCAGCTTAAAGGACTACCGAGCCAAAAACATTCAGTACTTC. This codes for CASSLKDYRAKNIQYF. Together with reference TRBV7-9 and TRBJ2-4, the CDR3 gives the full variable domain: DTGVSQNPRHKITKRGQNVTFRCDPISEHNRLYWYRQTLGQGPEFLTYFQNEAQLEKSRLLSDRFSAERPKGSFSTLEIQRTEQGDSAMYLCASSLKDYRAKNIQYFGAGTRLSVL.

This clone was seen just once. The chain combines TRBV5-6 with TRBJ2-3; a weak D match, TRBD2 (5 bases). Germline CDR1 reads SGHDT; CDR2 reads YYEEEE. The CDR3 runs 16 residues. V lost 3 bases, J lost 2 bases, and 16 bases lay in between. The CDR3 here is CASSSIIGLSTDTQYF. The CDR3 coding sequence is TGTGCCAGCAGCTCGATCATAGGACTTTCCACAGATACGCAGTATTTT.